These T cell receptor beta chains were read from a single sample in a study of blood T cell repertoires in COVID-19. Clones were read by immunoSEQ multiplex PCR, and TCRdb kept only the in-frame ones, dropping some. The sample lists 240,000 or so clones, approximately 91% occurring once. The source material was peripheral blood. These receptors all come from a woman younger than 45 with acute or convalescent COVID-19. Both conserved end residues are part of each CDR3. A D gene is named only where the DNA matches it firmly. Rows give clone size only sometimes, using once, few, many, or a class for an expanded clone.

.,TRBJ1-6,.,TRBV9,CASSSRPGSPLHF,TGTGCCAGCAGCTCGCGTCCGGGTTCACCCCTCCACTTT
.,TRBJ2-3,TRBD2,TRBV14,CASSHKAYGRPLDTQYF,TGTGCCAGCAGCCACAAGGCTTACGGGAGGCCCCTAGATACGCAGTATTTT
.,TRBJ1-5,.,TRBV19,CASRSGGARQPQHF,TGTGCCAGTAGGTCGGGGGGGGCGCGGCAGCCCCAGCATTTT
.,TRBJ2-6,.,TRBV3-1/TRBV3-2,CASSQEPGSGANVLTF,TGTGCCAGCAGCCAAGAGCCGGGCTCTGGGGCCAACGTCCTGACTTTC
.,TRBJ1-1,TRBD1,TRBV27,CASRGTGTTEAFF,TGTGCCAGCCGAGGGACAGGGACTACTGAAGCTTTCTTT
once,TRBJ1-4,TRBD1,TRBV7-9,CASSSQGARTNEKLFF,TGTGCCAGCAGCTCCCAGGGGGCGCGAACTAATGAAAAACTGTTTTTT
.,TRBJ2-7,.,TRBV10-3,CATSTGIGYEQYF,TGTGCCACCTCCACAGGGATAGGCTACGAGCAGTACTTC
.,TRBJ2-7,.,TRBV3-1/TRBV3-2,CASSQVGAYEQYF,TGTGCCAGCAGCCAAGTCGGGGCCTACGAGCAGTACTTC
.,TRBJ2-5,.,TRBV9,CASSVWGEETQYF,TGTGCCAGCAGCGTATGGGGAGAAGAGACCCAGTACTTC
once,TRBJ2-1,TRBD2,TRBV6-5,CATVTGGGAYNEQFF,TGTGCCACCGTCACCGGGGGGGGAGCCTACAATGAGCAGTTCTTC
.,TRBJ1-1,.,TRBV19,CASTWGGNTEAFF,TGTGCCAGTACCTGGGGAGGGAACACTGAAGCTTTCTTT
.,TRBJ2-7,.,TRBV10-3,CAISREAYYEQYF,TGTGCCATCAGCAGGGAAGCCTACTACGAGCAGTACTTC
.,TRBJ1-3,TRBD1,TRBV30,CAWRWTGAGNTIYF,TGTGCCTGGAGGTGGACAGGGGCTGGAAACACCATATATTTT
.,TRBJ1-1,.,TRBV18,CASSPLSMNTEAFF,TGTGCCAGCTCACCCCTAAGCATGAACACTGAAGCTTTCTTT
.,TRBJ2-2,.,TRBV29-1,CSVRLVGRPGELFF,TGCAGCGTTAGACTAGTGGGGAGGCCCGGGGAGCTGTTTTTT
.,TRBJ1-4,TRBD1,TRBV5-1,CASSGRTGLSTNEKLFF,TGCGCCAGCAGCGGGAGGACAGGACTGTCAACTAATGAAAAACTGTTTTTT
.,TRBJ2-3,TRBD2,TRBV6-6,CASTVSGKKQYF,TGTGCCAGCACCGTAAGCGGGAAGAAGCAGTATTTT
once,TRBJ1-1,.,TRBV30,CAWSAPGTLNTEAFF,TGTGCCTGGAGTGCTCCTGGGACACTGAACACTGAAGCTTTCTTT
.,TRBJ2-3,TRBD2,TRBV7-3,CASSLTGPGLAGEADTQYF,TGTGCCAGCAGCTTAACAGGTCCGGGACTAGCGGGAGAGGCAGATACGCAGTATTTT
.,TRBJ2-3,TRBD2,TRBV7-2,CASSLGGGGTDTQYF,TGTGCCAGCAGCTTAGGGGGAGGGGGCACAGATACGCAGTATTTT
.,TRBJ2-7,TRBD2,TRBV6-6,CASSYGGRNRYEQYF,TGTGCCAGCAGTTACGGCGGGAGGAACAGGTACGAGCAGTACTTC
.,TRBJ2-1,.,TRBV6-1,CASSLLQGSYNEQFF,TGTGCCAGCAGTTTACTACAGGGCTCCTACAATGAGCAGTTCTTC
.,TRBJ1-5,.,TRBV10-1,CASSPRGEENQPQHF,TGCGCCAGCAGCCCTCGAGGGGAGGAAAATCAGCCCCAGCATTTT
.,TRBJ2-2,.,TRBV6-5,CASIGGQLIGELFF,TGTGCCAGCATCGGTGGGCAGCTAATCGGGGAGCTGTTTTTT
.,TRBJ2-2,.,TRBV7-9,CASSLEGSGELFF,TGTGCCAGCAGCTTAGAGGGGTCCGGGGAGCTGTTTTTT
.,TRBJ2-7,TRBD2,TRBV13,CASSFVSGSSYEQYF,TGTGCCAGCAGCTTCGTAAGCGGGAGCTCCTACGAGCAGTACTTC
.,TRBJ2-2,.,TRBV7-9,CASSRRRGELFF,TGTGCCAGCAGCCGAAGGAGAGGGGAGCTGTTTTTT
.,TRBJ1-1,.,TRBV24-1,CATSATGSNTEAFF,TGTGCCACCAGTGCTACGGGTTCGAACACTGAAGCTTTCTTT
.,TRBJ2-2,TRBD2,TRBV5-3,CARSFSSGRAWELFF,TGTGCCAGAAGCTTCTCTAGCGGGAGGGCCTGGGAGCTGTTTTTT
.,TRBJ2-7,.,TRBV14,CASSQAGTSYAEQYF,TGTGCCAGCAGCCAAGCCGGGACATCCTACGCCGAGCAGTACTTC
once,TRBJ1-5,.,TRBV7-2,CASSLVSLPGNQPQHF,TGTGCCAGCAGCTTAGTTTCTTTGCCGGGGAATCAGCCCCAGCATTTT
.,TRBJ1-1,TRBD1,TRBV4-3,CASSHDRGDTEAFF,TGCGCCAGCAGCCATGACAGGGGAGACACTGAAGCTTTCTTT
.,TRBJ2-4,TRBD2,TRBV3-1/TRBV3-2,CASSQSSGRVDIQYF,TGTGCCAGCAGCCAGTCTAGCGGGAGGGTTGACATTCAGTACTTC
.,TRBJ2-1,.,TRBV14,CASSQPIQLGYNEQFF,TGTGCCAGCAGCCAACCAATACAGTTAGGTTACAATGAGCAGTTCTTC
.,TRBJ2-3,.,TRBV18,CASSPLQDTQYF,TGTGCCAGCTCACCACTACAAGATACGCAGTATTTT
.,TRBJ2-7,TRBD1,TRBV7-6,CASSPSSRTGGNEQYF,TGTGCCAGCAGCCCTAGTTCCCGGACAGGGGGTAACGAGCAGTACTTC
few,TRBJ2-2,.,TRBV24-1,CATSGGFGELFF,TGTGCCACCAGTGGAGGATTCGGGGAGCTGTTTTTT
few,TRBJ2-7,.,TRBV7-9,CASFSGNDEQYF,TGTGCCAGCTTTAGCGGAAACGACGAGCAGTACTTC
.,TRBJ2-3,.,TRBV6-5,CASSPETQRDTQYF,TGTGCCAGCAGCCCCGAAACCCAGCGAGATACGCAGTATTTT
.,TRBJ2-5,TRBD2,TRBV20-1,CSASSPAGGGETQYF,TGCAGTGCTAGTAGTCCAGCGGGAGGGGGAGAGACCCAGTACTTC
.,TRBJ2-1,.,TRBV24-1,CATRSASGHPSFF,TGTGCCACCAGGTCGGCGTCGGGACACCCGTCGTTCTTC
.,TRBJ1-5,.,TRBV6-6,CASSPARGQPQHF,TGTGCCAGCAGTCCAGCCCGAGGTCAGCCCCAGCATTTT
.,TRBJ2-1,TRBD2,TRBV24-1,CATSEPGLATNEQFF,TGTGCCACCAGTGAACCGGGACTAGCGACCAATGAGCAGTTCTTC
.,TRBJ2-4,TRBD2,TRBV27,CASWGLAGRNIQYF,TGTGCCAGCTGGGGGCTAGCGGGGAGAAACATTCAGTACTTC
.,TRBJ2-1,TRBD2,TRBV7-9,CASRYPLAGVMHEQFF,TGTGCCAGCAGATACCCGCTAGCGGGAGTTATGCATGAGCAGTTCTTC
.,TRBJ2-1,TRBD1,TRBV11-2,CASSLDRAGGSYNEQFF,TGTGCCAGCAGCTTAGATCGCGCAGGGGGCTCCTACAATGAGCAGTTCTTC
.,TRBJ2-5,.,TRBV7-3,CASSRGTGETQYF,TGTGCCAGCAGCCGGGGGACTGGAGAGACCCAGTACTTC
once,TRBJ1-4,.,TRBV21-1,CASSPRDREKLFF,TGTGCCAGCAGCCCCCGGGACAGGGAAAAACTGTTTTTT
.,TRBJ2-1,.,TRBV5-6,CASSLGRVYNEQFF,TGTGCCAGCAGCTTGGGGAGGGTTTACAATGAGCAGTTCTTC
.,TRBJ2-2,TRBD1,TRBV7-2,CASSFRQGDTGELFF,TGTGCCAGCAGCTTCCGACAGGGCGACACCGGGGAGCTGTTTTTT
.,TRBJ1-6,TRBD1,TRBV7-9,CASSFWTGGNSPLHF,TGTGCCAGCAGCTTCTGGACAGGGGGTAATTCACCCCTCCACTTT
few,TRBJ1-2,TRBD1,TRBV7-8,CASSSLVIGDSYGYTF,TGTGCCAGCAGCTCCCTAGTTATAGGGGACAGCTATGGCTACACCTTC
.,TRBJ2-7,TRBD2,TRBV19,CASSTLGGSQGHEQYF,TGTGCCAGTAGTACCCTTGGCGGGAGTCAGGGCCACGAGCAGTACTTC
.,TRBJ1-4,TRBD1,TRBV27,CASGSGGGRFNEKLFF,TGTGCCAGCGGGTCGGGAGGGGGCAGATTTAACGAAAAACTGTTTTTT
.,TRBJ2-2,TRBD2,TRBV6-5,CASGSGVRELFF,TGTGCCAGCGGGAGCGGGGTCAGGGAGCTGTTTTTT